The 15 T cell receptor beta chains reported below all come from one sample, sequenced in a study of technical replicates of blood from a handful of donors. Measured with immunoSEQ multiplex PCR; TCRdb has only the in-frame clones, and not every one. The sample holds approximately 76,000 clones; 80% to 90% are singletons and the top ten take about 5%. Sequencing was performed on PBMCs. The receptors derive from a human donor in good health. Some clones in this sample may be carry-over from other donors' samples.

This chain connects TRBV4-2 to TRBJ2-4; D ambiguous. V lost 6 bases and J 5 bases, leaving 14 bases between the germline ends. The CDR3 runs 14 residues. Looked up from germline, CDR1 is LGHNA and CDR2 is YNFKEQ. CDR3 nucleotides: TGTGCCAGCAGTTCCCCCCCGCCGGAAAACATTCAGTACTTC. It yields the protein CASSSPPPENIQYF.

CDR3 nucleotides: TGTGCCAGCAGCGCCCAGAGCGGTCTAGCGGGAGGGTCAAGCTACGCCAATGAGCAGTTCTTC. Protein: CASSAQSGLAGGSSYANEQFF. The chain links TRBV21-1 to TRBJ2-1; the D call of TRBD2 is as the table states it, not checked on the DNA. TRBV21-1 is recorded as a pseudogene. The length of the CDR3 is 21 residues.

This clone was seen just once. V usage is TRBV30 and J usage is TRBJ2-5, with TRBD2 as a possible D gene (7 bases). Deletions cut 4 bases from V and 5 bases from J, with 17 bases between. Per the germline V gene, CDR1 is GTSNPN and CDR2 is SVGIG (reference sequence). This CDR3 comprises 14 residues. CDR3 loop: CAWIRGAGGETQYF. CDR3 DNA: TGTGCCTGGATCCGGGGGGCAGGAGGGGAGACCCAGTACTTC.

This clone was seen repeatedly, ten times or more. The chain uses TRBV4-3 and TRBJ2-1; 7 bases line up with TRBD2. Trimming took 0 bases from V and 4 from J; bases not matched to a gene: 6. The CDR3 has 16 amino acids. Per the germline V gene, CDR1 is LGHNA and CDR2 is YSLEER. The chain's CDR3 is CASSQDTPGGYNEQFF. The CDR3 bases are TGCGCCAGCAGCCAAGATACTCCGGGAGGATACAATGAGCAGTTCTTC.

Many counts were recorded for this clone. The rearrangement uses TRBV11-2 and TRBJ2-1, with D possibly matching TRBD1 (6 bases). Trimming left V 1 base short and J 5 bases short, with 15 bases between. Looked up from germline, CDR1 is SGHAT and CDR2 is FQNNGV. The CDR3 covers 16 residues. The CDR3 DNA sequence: TGTGCCAGCAGCTTAGTAGCAGGACAGTGGAACAATGAGCAGTTCTTC. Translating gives CASSLVAGQWNNEQFF.

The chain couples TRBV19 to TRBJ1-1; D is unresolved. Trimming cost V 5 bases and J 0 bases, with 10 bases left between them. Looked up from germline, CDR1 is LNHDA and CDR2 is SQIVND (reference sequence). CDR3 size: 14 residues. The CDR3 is CASSAQIMNTEAFF. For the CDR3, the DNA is TGTGCCAGTAGTGCCCAGATCATGAACACTGAAGCTTTCTTT.

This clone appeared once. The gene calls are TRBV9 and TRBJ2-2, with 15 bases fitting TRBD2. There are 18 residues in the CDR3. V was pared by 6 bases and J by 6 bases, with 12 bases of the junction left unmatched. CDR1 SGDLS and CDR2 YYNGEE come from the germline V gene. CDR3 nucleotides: TGTGCCAGCACCGTGGGACTAGCGGGGGGCCTGGTTCCCGGGGAGCTGTTTTTT. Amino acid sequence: CASTVGLAGGLVPGELFF. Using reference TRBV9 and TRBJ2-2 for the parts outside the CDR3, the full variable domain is DSGVTQTPKHLITATGQRVTLRCSPRSGDLSVYWYQQSLDQGLQFLIQYYNGEERAKGNILERFSAQQFPDLHSELNLSSLELGDSALYFCASTVGLAGGLVPGELFFGEGSRLTVL.

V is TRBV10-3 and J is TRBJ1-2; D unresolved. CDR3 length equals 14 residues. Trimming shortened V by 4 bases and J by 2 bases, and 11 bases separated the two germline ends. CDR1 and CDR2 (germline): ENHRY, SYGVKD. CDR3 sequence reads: CAISGTEINYGYTF. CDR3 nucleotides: TGTGCCATCAGTGGAACAGAGATAAACTATGGCTACACCTTC.

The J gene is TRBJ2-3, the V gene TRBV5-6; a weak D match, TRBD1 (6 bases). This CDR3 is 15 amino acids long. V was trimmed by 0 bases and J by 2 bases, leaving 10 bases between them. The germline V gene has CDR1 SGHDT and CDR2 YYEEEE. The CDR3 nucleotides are TGTGCCAGCAGCTTGGCTGTGGGGGCCACAGATACGCAGTATTTT. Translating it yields CASSLAVGATDTQYF.

The CDR3 region is CASSVGTSGGETQYF. CDR3 DNA: TGCGCCAGCAGTGTCGGGACTAGCGGGGGGGAGACCCAGTACTTC. The genes are TRBV10-2 and TRBJ2-5; 15 nucleotides agree with TRBD2. Germline V lookup: CDR1 WSHSY, CDR2 SAAADI. J was trimmed by 5 bases and V by 4 bases; bases with no gene match: 2. The CDR3 has 15 amino acids.

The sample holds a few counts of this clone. The CDR3 region has the DNA TGTGCCAGCAGCTTAGGCGCGGGGTACAATGAGCAGTTCTTC. Encoded protein: CASSLGAGYNEQFF. This rearrangement joins TRBV7-9 to TRBJ2-1, with D maybe TRBD2 (6 bases). Per germline, CDR1 SEHNR and CDR2 FQNEAQ (reference sequence). The CDR3 runs 14 residues. Trimming left V 1 base short and J 4 bases short, with 8 bases between.

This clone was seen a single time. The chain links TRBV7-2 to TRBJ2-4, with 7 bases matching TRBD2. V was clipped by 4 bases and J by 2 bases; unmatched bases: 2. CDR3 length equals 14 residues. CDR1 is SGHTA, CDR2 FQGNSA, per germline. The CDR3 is CASSWGGTKNIQYF. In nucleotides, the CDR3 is TGTGCCAGCAGCTGGGGGGGGACCAAAAACATTCAGTACTTC.

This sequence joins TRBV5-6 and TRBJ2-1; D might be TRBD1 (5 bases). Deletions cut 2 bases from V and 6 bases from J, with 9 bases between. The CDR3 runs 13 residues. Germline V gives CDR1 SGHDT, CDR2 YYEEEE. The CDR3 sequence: CASSFQGSNEQFF. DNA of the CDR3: TGTGCCAGCAGCTTTCAGGGCTCCAATGAGCAGTTCTTC.

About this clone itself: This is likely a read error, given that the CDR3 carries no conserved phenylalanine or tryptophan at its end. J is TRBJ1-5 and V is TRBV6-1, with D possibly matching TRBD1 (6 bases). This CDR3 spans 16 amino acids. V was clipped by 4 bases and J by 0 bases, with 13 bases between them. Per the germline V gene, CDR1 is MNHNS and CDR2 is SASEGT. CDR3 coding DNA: TGTGCCAGCAGTGGGGGACACCAGTATAGCAATCAGCCCCAGCATGTT. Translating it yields CASSGGHQYSNQPQHV.

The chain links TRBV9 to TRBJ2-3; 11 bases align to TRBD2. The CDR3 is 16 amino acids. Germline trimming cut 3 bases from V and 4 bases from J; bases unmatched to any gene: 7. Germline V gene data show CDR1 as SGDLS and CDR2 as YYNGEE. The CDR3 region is CASSGSGGATADTQYF. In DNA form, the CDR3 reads TGTGCCAGCAGCGGTAGCGGGGGGGCCACCGCAGATACGCAGTATTTT.